Shown below are 14 T cell receptor gamma chains from a single sample sequenced in a study of γδ T cells in repeated Plasmodium falciparum infection. Bulk repertoires came from Vgamma9/Vdelta2+ or Vdelta2-negative gammadelta T cells flow-sorted from PBMC. TCRdb made new clone calls on the multiplex PCR reads using CATT. The sample gives around 27,000 gamma-chain clones, over 1.1% of which show up once; just under 20% is in the top ten. Material: gamma-delta T cells from blood. The receptor set was obtained from a pool of human donors (malaria-infected and uninfected, not separated).

This clone came up many times. This specimen includes other DNA sequences encoding the same CDR3. The chain carries TRGV2 and TRGJ1 or TRGJ2. This CDR3 contains 14 residues. CDR1 is EGSNGY, CDR2 YDSYNSKV, per germline. J gave up 1 base and V 2 bases, and 5 bases lay outside the gene matches. CDR3 DNA sequence: TGTGCCACCTGGGACGAGACTAATTATTATAAGAAACTCTTT. Translated, it gives CATWDETNYYKKLF.

Comment on this clone: This probably arose from a read error, given a far larger clone one base away. Other DNA sequences in the same sample also yield this CDR3. The J gene was not called, though the V gene is TRGV8. Germline V gene sequence: CDR1 VENAVY, CDR2 YDSYNSRV. This CDR3 comprises 13 residues. The CDR3 nucleotides are TGTGCCACCTGGGAGCCCTGGTATTATAAGAAACTCTTC. It translates to CATWEPWYYKKLF.

In regard to this clone: This is likely an artifact of a read error, given a far larger clone one base away. Distinct nucleotide sequences in the sample also encode this CDR3. The chain has TRGV9 and TRGJP1. No J gene is reported in TCRdb; it was inferred here by comparing the DNA with germline. This CDR3 contains 14 residues. Per germline, CDR1 GITISATS and CDR2 ISYDGTV (reference sequence). V lost 3 bases, J lost 4 bases, and 5 bases stayed unmatched. This CDR3 is CALWEPNTGWFKIF. CDR3 bases: TGTGCCTTGTGGGAGCCGAACACTGGTTGGTTCAAGATATTT.

Notes on this clone: TCRdb pairs this DNA with a much larger clone's protein that differs at residue 11, likely a read error; the protein shown was translated from the DNA. The V gene is given as TRGV9, and no J gene call is available. CDR1 is GITISATS and CDR2 is ISYDGTV in the germline V gene (reference sequence). This CDR3 is built from 13 residues. The CDR3 bases are TGTGCCTTGTGGGAGGCAGGGTATTATAAGGAACTCTTT. Its protein product is CALWEAGYYKELF.

This clone came up many times. TCRdb's protein sequence differs at residue 8 from the translated DNA; the protein presented here follows the DNA. The chain combines TRGV9 with TRGJ1 or TRGJ2. TCRdb does not report a J gene; here it was assigned by matching the DNA to germline references. Losses at the gene ends were 3 bases for V and 7 bases for J; bases not matched to a gene: 12. The CDR3 totals 14 residues. Per the germline V gene, CDR1 is GITISATS and CDR2 is ISYDGTV (reference sequence). This CDR3 reads CALWEKTCGYKKLF. CDR3 nucleotide sequence: TGTGCCTTGTGGGAGAAGACATGTGGGTATAAGAAACTCTTT.

In its sample, this clone was seen a few times. TCRdb's protein for this DNA is that of a much larger clone and differs from the translation at residue 11, likely a read error; the protein shown is the DNA translation. CDR3 sequence: CATWGREVYKRLF. The CDR3 nucleotides read TGTGCCACCTGGGGGCGTGAGGTGTATAAGAGACTCTTT. The J gene is uncalled and the V gene is TRGV5. From germline, CDR1 is VINAFY and CDR2 YDVSNSKD. This CDR3 is built from 13 residues.

This clone was detected ten times or more. The chain is built from TRGV5 and TRGJ1 or TRGJ2. Matching the DNA to germline supplied the J gene, which TCRdb does not give. CDR3 size: 15 residues. Germline V gene lookup returns CDR1 VINAFY and CDR2 YDVSNSKD. V was pared by 2 bases and J by 2 bases, with 9 bases of the junction left unmatched. CDR3 loop: CATWDTPSDYYKKLF. The CDR3 nucleotides are TGTGCCACCTGGGACACCCCAAGTGATTATTATAAGAAACTCTTT.

The sample holds a few counts of this clone. One base separates it from a far larger clone, so it is likely a read error. Other DNA sequences in this sample translate to the same CDR3. The gene calls are TRGV2 and TRGJP2. The J gene is absent in TCRdb and was assigned here via DNA matching to germline. Germline CDR1 is EGSNGY and CDR2 is YDSYNSKV. The CDR3 covers 17 residues. CDR3 coding DNA: TGTGCCACTTGGGACCTACAGACGTATAGTAGTGATTGGATCAAGACGTTT. This encodes CATWDLQTYSSDWIKTF.

This clone has more than one count but fewer than ten. This likely traces to a read error, being one base from a far larger clone. Other DNA sequences in the sample encode the same CDR3. The chain joins TRGV9 to TRGJP. Germline loops: CDR1 GITISATS, CDR2 ISYDGTV (reference sequence). The CDR3 extends over 18 amino acids. Here the CDR3 reads CALWEVQGQELGKKIKVF. CDR3 in DNA: TGTGCCTTGTGGGAGGTGCAGGGGCAAGAGCTGGGCAAAAAAATCAAGGTATTT.

This clone counts as medium-sized. The sample carries other DNA sequences with the same CDR3. The chain uses TRGV9 and TRGJP. V dropped 3 bases and J dropped 7; count of bases not matched to a gene: 6. Germline lookup yields CDR1 GITISATS and CDR2 ISYDGTV (reference sequence). CDR3 length: 16 amino acids. As DNA, the CDR3 is TGTGCCTTGTGGGAGCCTCAGGAGTTGGGCAAAAAAATCAAGGTATTT. As protein: CALWEPQELGKKIKVF.

This clone was seen repeatedly, ten times or more. This may be a read error, as it is one base from a much larger clone. The sample carries other DNA sequences with the same CDR3. V and J are TRGV9 and TRGJP. This CDR3 has 16 amino acids. CDR1 and CDR2 (germline): GITISATS, ISYDGTV (reference sequence). V lost 2 bases and J lost 7; bases outside the gene matches: 5. The CDR3 here is CALWEADELGKKIKVF. Here the CDR3 DNA reads TGTGCCTTGTGGGAGGCCGATGAGTTGGGCAAAAAAATCAAGGTATTT.

This clone appeared a few times. This DNA's translation and the protein TCRdb lists, from a much larger clone, do not match at residue 9, likely due to a read error; the protein shown is translated from the DNA. V gene TRGV2 combines with J gene TRGJ1 or TRGJ2. The J gene is not listed in TCRdb, so it was assigned here from a DNA match to germline. CDR1 is EGSNGY and CDR2 is YDSYNSKV in the germline V gene. The CDR3 length is 13 residues. The junction had 9 bases not matched to a gene; V was cut back by 2 bases and J by 8 bases. The CDR3 DNA reads TGTGCCACCTGGGACGTTTATTGTCATAAGAAACTCTTT. Protein sequence: CATWDVYCHKKLF.

This clone was detected many times. A far larger clone is just one base off, so this is likely a read error. This specimen includes other DNA sequences encoding the same CDR3. Here the V gene is TRGV9, but the J gene went uncalled. Per germline, CDR1 GITISATS and CDR2 ISYDGTV (reference sequence). This CDR3 has 17 amino acids. CDR3 amino acids: CALWEVRGQSASDKKLF. The CDR3, as DNA: TGTGCCTTGTGGGAGGTGCGGGGTCAATCAGCCTCTGATAAGAAACTCTTC.

This clone was counted at least ten times. This DNA's translation differs at residue 10 from TCRdb's protein, which comes from a much larger clone; a read error is likely, and the protein shown is translated from the DNA. The DNA of the CDR3 is TGTGCCACCCGGGGGGACCCCCGTAGTGGTTGGATCAAGACGTTT. Translating gives CATRGDPRSGWIKTF. J is TRGJP2 and V is TRGV2. TCRdb gives no J gene; it was assigned here by matching the DNA to germline. The CDR3 is 15 amino acids. The germline CDR1 and CDR2 sequences are EGSNGY and YDSYNSKV.